This TCR beta chain emerged from a study of T cell changes during pregnancy in multiple sclerosis. Trimming stripped 1 base from V and 0 bases from J, with 13 bases between. The CDR3 extends over 16 amino acids. The germline CDR1 and CDR2 sequences are SGHTA and FQGNSA. Generated by immunoSEQ multiplex PCR, the TCRdb table keeps only in-frame clones and is missing some. The sample has tens of thousands of clones, approximately 92% seen once. The sample consisted of peripheral blood, taken in the third trimester of pregnancy. The V and J genes are TRBV7-2 and TRBJ2-7; TRBD2 is a possible D gene (5 bases). This clonotype was sampled from a female donor in good health, enrolled as a control in a pregnancy study. This CDR3 reads CASSLVGGRSSYEQYF. The CDR3 bases are TGTGCCAGCAGCTTAGTCGGAGGCAGGAGCTCCTACGAGCAGTACTTC.